A single sample gave rise to the 17 T cell receptor beta chains below, sequenced in a study of regulatory T cells in long-lasting Graves disease. According to the study, TCR beta libraries were built with iRepertoire HTBI primers and CDR3-region Arm-PCR. TCRdb redid the calling of the multiplex PCR reads with MiXCR, one entry per CDR3 protein. This sample has 390,000 or so distinct CDR3 sequences, with roughly 10% found just once. This sample's time point: newly diagnosed GD, antithyroid drugs for less than 3 months. RNA isolated from PBMCs was used to make the TCR library. These data were likewise used in another study, on T cells in Graves' hyperthyroidism and ophthalmopathy.

Sequences were derived from peripheral blood mononuclear cells (PBMCs), sampled at new diagnosis, from a patient treated with antithyroid drugs. The receptors originated from a woman under 30 with Graves disease.

A note on this clonotype: A much larger clonotype is one base distant, so this may be a read error. The chain recombines TRBV6-4 with TRBJ2-3; TRBD2 is a possible D gene (5 bases). Trimming took 0 bases from V and 2 from J, leaving 6 bases between them. The germline V gene has CDR1 MRHNA and CDR2 SNTAGT. This CDR3 is built from 14 residues. The CDR3 reads CASSDSTNTDTQYF. Written as DNA, the CDR3 is TGTGCCAGCAGTGACTCGACTAACACAGATACGCAGTATTTT.

The chain joins TRBV11-2 to TRBJ2-1; D tentatively fits TRBD1 or TRBD2 (5 bases each). The DNA end is a closer match to TRBJ2-5, so the J assignment may be wrong. Germline lookup yields CDR1 SGHAT and CDR2 FQNNGV. This CDR3 has 17 amino acids. DNA of the CDR3: TGTGCCAGCAGCCAAGAGGGGTATTGGACTGAACAAGAGACCCAGTACTTC. Protein: CASSQEGYWTEQETQYF.

Ten or more counts support this clonotype. The chain joins TRBV28 to TRBJ1-1; the D is unclear. This CDR3 has 12 residues. Germline V gene data show CDR1 as MDHEN and CDR2 as SYDVKM. V lost 6 bases to trimming and J lost 8 bases, with 13 bases between them. The CDR3 loop reads CASRRTGREAFF. DNA of the CDR3: TGTGCCAGCAGGCGTACCGGGCGCGAAGCTTTCTTT.

Many counts were recorded for this clonotype. This sequence joins TRBV12-3 or TRBV12-4 and TRBJ1-1, with unresolved D. The CDR3 is made up of 11 amino acids. The ends were cut back, 5 bases at V and 10 bases at J, with 11 bases in the middle. As DNA, the CDR3 is TGTGCCAGCAGTCTCCGGGAGACAGCTTTCTTT. As protein: CASSLRETAFF.

This clonotype was picked up many times. The chain carries TRBV5-1 and TRBJ1-1; perhaps TRBD1 as D (6 bases). Germline CDR1 is SGHRS and CDR2 is YFSETQ. The CDR3 loop spans 16 amino acids. V lost 2 bases and J lost 7, with 21 bases in between. The CDR3 DNA is TGCGCCAGCAGCTTTGGGCTACAGGGTCCGGGGGATGAAGCTTTCTTT. Its protein product is CASSFGLQGPGDEAFF.

This clonotype has ten or more counts. This chain connects TRBV12-3 or TRBV12-4 to TRBJ2-1; tentative D call: TRBD2 (6 bases). CDR3 size: 15 residues. V was pared by 6 bases and J by 3 bases, with 15 bases between. CDR3 amino acids: CASSPAGPHYNEQFF. Here the CDR3 DNA reads TGTGCCAGCAGCCCCGCGGGGCCCCACTACAATGAGCAGTTCTTC.

There are many counts of this clonotype. The chain has TRBV12-3 or TRBV12-4 and TRBJ2-1; the D call may be TRBD1 or TRBD2 (5 bases each). CDR3 size: 14 residues. The ends were cut back, 5 bases at V and 9 bases at J, with 17 bases in the middle. The CDR3 DNA reads TGTGCCAGCAGTCTCTCGCAGGGAGCCGCTGAGCAGTTCTTC. Amino acids: CASSLSQGAAEQFF.

This clonotype was observed a few times. The CDR3 DNA follows: TGTGCCAGCAGCCGCCACATTTCCGGGGAACGGTTTTCATGGCTCAATGAGCAGTTCTTC. Its translation: CASSRHISGERFSWLNEQFF. The rearrangement links TRBV27 to TRBJ2-1; D possibly corresponds to TRBD2 (5 bases). V was shortened by 6 bases and J by 6 bases, with 33 bases between the two germline ends. The CDR3 length is 20 residues. Germline CDR1 is MNHEY and CDR2 is SMNVEV (reference sequence).

The V call is TRBV27, the J call TRBJ2-1; TRBD2 matches at 9 bases. CDR3 length: 15 residues. Germline V gene sequence: CDR1 MNHEY, CDR2 SMNVEV (reference sequence). V lost 4 bases and J lost 7; bases outside the gene matches: 8. CDR3 loop: CASSSLGLAPNEQFF. The CDR3 nucleotides are TGTGCCAGCAGTTCCTTAGGACTAGCGCCAAATGAGCAGTTCTTC.

Many counts were recorded for this clonotype. The gene calls are TRBV27 and TRBJ2-3, with no clear D. The V end was cut by 4 bases, the J end by 2 bases, with 10 bases between. This CDR3 region has 14 residues. The germline gives CDR1 MNHEY, CDR2 SMNVEV (reference sequence). As DNA, the CDR3 is TGTGCCAGCAGTTCAGAACTTTACACAGATACGCAGTATTTT. It is translated as CASSSELYTDTQYF.

There are many counts of this clonotype. This chain joins TRBV12-5 and TRBJ1-2; no clear D. V was clipped by 5 bases and J by 5 bases, with 21 bases between them. The CDR3 loop spans 16 amino acids. Germline CDR1 reads LGHNT; CDR2 reads FRNRAP. CDR3 in DNA: TGTGCTAGTGGTCCCCGTCCGGGCAGGTCCCTTTATGGCTACACCTTC. This codes for CASGPRPGRSLYGYTF.

This clonotype was counted at least ten times. The chain couples TRBV9 to TRBJ2-1, with D unclear. Germline CDR1 SGDLS, CDR2 YYNGEE. The V and J ends lost 4 bases and 0 bases respectively, with 5 bases between them. This CDR3 has 13 amino acids. CDR3 amino acids: CASSTRSYNEQFF. The CDR3 nucleotides read TGTGCCAGCAGCACCCGCTCCTACAATGAGCAGTTCTTC.

The table lists this clonotype with many counts. The CDR3 protein is CSALGVRQGVGTEAFF. CDR3 DNA: TGCAGTGCTCTAGGTGTTCGACAGGGGGTAGGGACTGAAGCTTTCTTT. The rearrangement uses TRBV20-1 and TRBJ1-1; 9 bases map to TRBD1. CDR3 size: 16 residues. The trim removed 5 bases at V and 5 bases at J, leaving 15 bases unmatched. Germline lookup yields CDR1 DFQATT and CDR2 SNEGSKA (reference sequence).

This clonotype showed up many times. V and J are TRBV20-1 and TRBJ1-4; D unresolved. Germline V gene sequence: CDR1 DFQATT, CDR2 SNEGSKA (reference sequence). V was pared by 7 bases and J by 4 bases, with 19 bases between. The CDR3 length is 15 residues. The CDR3: CSGTEAGLGNEKLFF. In nucleotides, the CDR3 is TGCAGTGGGACGGAAGCCGGCCTTGGTAATGAAAAACTGTTTTTT.

Concerning this clonotype itself: Germline and junction disagree at one end, which may indicate a read error. The V gene is TRBV6-2 or TRBV6-3, the J gene TRBJ1-2; TRBD1 is a possible D gene (6 bases). This CDR3 has 14 residues. Germline CDR1 and CDR2: MNHEY and SVGEGT. The CDR3 sequence: CASSNSRGGHGYTF. DNA for the CDR3: TGTGCCAGCAGTAACTCCAGGGGTGGGCATGGCTACACCTTC.

This clonotype was recorded a few times. This sequence joins TRBV6-2 or TRBV6-3 and TRBJ2-3, with a possible D match to TRBD2 (5 bases). Germline CDR1 reads MNHEY; CDR2 reads SVGEGT. V was shortened by 6 bases and J by 2 bases, with 18 bases between the two germline ends. The CDR3 covers 16 residues. Written as DNA, the CDR3 is TGTGCCAGCAGCCCAAGGCAAGCGGCTCTCACAGATACGCAGTATTTT. Its protein product is CASSPRQAALTDTQYF.

The table lists this clonotype with many counts. This chain joins TRBV28 and TRBJ1-2, with unresolved D. Germline CDR1 reads MDHEN; CDR2 reads SYDVKM. V dropped 6 bases and J dropped 9 bases, with 23 bases sitting between them. CDR3 size: 15 residues. The CDR3 bases are TGTGCCAGCAGGTCGGCGGGCAGGCCGAATGAGAGCTACACCTTC. Translated: CASRSAGRPNESYTF.